One and the same sample provided the 24 T cell receptor beta chains below, sequenced in a study of beta chain features in type 1 diabetes. The authors reverse transcribed all of the isolated RNA, so sequencing captured expressed TCRB transcripts. The table came from immunoSEQ multiplex PCR; TCRdb's copy has only in-frame clones and leaves some out. There are almost 350,000 clones in the sample; roughly 21% occur only once, and about 0.045% lies in the top ten. The sample taken for sequencing was naive CD4+ T cells from blood. The receptor set was obtained from a woman aged 18-35 years in good health.

This clone was recorded a few times. The chain employs TRBV30 and TRBJ1-2; a possible D gene is TRBD1 (5 bases). The CDR3 contains 15 residues. Germline V gene sequence: CDR1 GTSNPN, CDR2 SVGIG (reference sequence). V was trimmed by 0 bases and J by 4 bases, leaving 15 bases between them. CDR3: CAWSVRPGIGYGYTF. The CDR3 DNA follows: TGTGCCTGGAGTGTACGACCAGGGATCGGCTATGGCTACACCTTC.

This rearrangement joins TRBV4-3 to TRBJ2-1, with TRBD2 identical over 7 bases. CDR1 is LGHNA and CDR2 is YSLEER in the germline V gene. The CDR3 is 16 residues long. With V trimmed by 4 bases and J by 5 bases, 11 bases remained unmatched. The CDR3 region is CASSRLRAGDDNEQFF. For the CDR3, the DNA is TGCGCCAGCAGCCGCCTCCGGGCGGGGGACGACAATGAGCAGTTCTTC.

This chain uses TRBV5-1 with TRBJ2-1, with TRBD1 matching 7 bases. With V trimmed by 3 bases and J by 9 bases, 12 bases remained unmatched. There are 15 residues in the CDR3. Looked up from germline, CDR1 is SGHRS and CDR2 is YFSETQ. DNA for the CDR3: TGCGCCAGCAGCTGGGGACAGACGGTTGGAAGTGAGCAGTTCTTC. Translating gives CASSWGQTVGSEQFF.

This clone was seen more than once but under ten times. The rearrangement joins TRBV30 to TRBJ1-6; TRBD1 matches 9 bases. J was trimmed by 10 bases and V by 4 bases; bases with no gene match: 5. Per the germline V gene, CDR1 is GTSNPN and CDR2 is SVGIG (reference sequence). The CDR3 runs 13 residues. CDR3 nucleotide sequence: TGTGCCTGGACGGGACAGGGACAATCACCCCTCCACTTT. It encodes CAWTGQGQSPLHF.

This clone has just a few counts. The CDR3 sequence: CASSRDGRAFF. The CDR3 bases are TGTGCCAGCAGTCGTGATGGGAGAGCTTTCTTT. The chain links TRBV6-5 to TRBJ1-1; D is uncertain. Germline CDR1 is MNHEY and CDR2 is SVGAGI. V dropped 5 bases and J dropped 10 bases, with 11 bases sitting between them. The CDR3 is 11 amino acids.

This clone was counted between two and nine times. V is TRBV10-3 and J is TRBJ2-7, with D tentatively TRBD2 (5 bases). The CDR3 is 15 amino acids. V dropped 0 bases and J dropped 6 bases, with 15 bases sitting between them. Germline values: CDR1 ENHRY, CDR2 SYGVKD. The CDR3 DNA reads as TGTGCCATCAGTGAGTCGACGGAACGGGGTCGCGAGCAGTACTTC. Its translation: CAISESTERGREQYF.

Only one count was recorded for this clone. This chain links TRBV9 with TRBJ1-1; 7 bases match TRBD1. The CDR3 contains 15 residues. Germline V gene lookup returns CDR1 SGDLS and CDR2 YYNGEE. J lost 1 base, V lost 4 bases, and 7 bases had no gene match. CDR3 in DNA: TGTGCCAGCAGCCTTAGGGGGCAGGGGAACACTGAAGCTTTCTTT. Translated: CASSLRGQGNTEAFF.

Note on this clone: This sample includes further DNA sequences coding for the same CDR3. The V and J genes are TRBV5-4 and TRBJ1-4; the D is unclear. Germline CDR1 is SGHNT and CDR2 is YYREEE (reference sequence). This CDR3 is 12 amino acids long. Trimming cost V 0 bases and J 7 bases, with 4 bases left between them. The CDR3 sequence is CASSLAGEKLFF. DNA for the CDR3: TGTGCCAGCAGCTTGGCGGGTGAAAAACTGTTTTTT.

This clone appeared a few times. The V call is TRBV15, the J call TRBJ1-2; D is ambiguous. Germline V gene sequence: CDR1 LNHNV, CDR2 YYDKDF (reference sequence). This CDR3 is 16 amino acids long. Trimming removed 0 bases from V and 0 bases from J, with 11 bases in between. CDR3 DNA: TGTGCCACCAGCAGAGATCTCAGACACACTAACTATGGCTACACCTTC. It codes for CATSRDLRHTNYGYTF.

The CDR3 region is CASSGGTGAGGDEQFF. The CDR3, as DNA: TGCGCCAGCAGCGGAGGGACGGGCGCTGGAGGCGATGAGCAGTTCTTC. This chain joins TRBV5-1 and TRBJ2-1, with a possible D match to TRBD2 (6 bases). The CDR3 runs 16 residues. V was pared by 4 bases and J by 8 bases, with 22 bases between. Germline V gives CDR1 SGHRS, CDR2 YFSETQ.

This clone was observed a few times. The rearrangement joins TRBV5-5 to TRBJ2-2; D ambiguous. This CDR3 spans 14 amino acids. The germline CDR1 and CDR2 sequences are SGHKS and YYEKEE (reference sequence). Trimming took off 4 bases at V and 7 bases at J, with 14 bases between the two ends. CDR3 in amino acids: CASSLASGRGELFF. CDR3 in DNA: TGTGCCAGCAGCCTGGCGAGTGGGCGCGGGGAGCTGTTTTTT.

In the case of this clone: The germline gene is not matched at one end of the junction; a read error may be the cause. The gene calls are TRBV7-7 and TRBJ2-7; D possibly corresponds to TRBD1 (7 bases). The CDR3 covers 15 residues. Germline V gene lookup returns CDR1 SSHAT and CDR2 FNYEAQ (reference sequence). The CDR3 region is CASSLRAGGGYEQYF. The CDR3 nucleotides read TGTGCTAGCAGCTTACGGGCAGGGGGAGGTTACGAGCAGTACTTC.

In this sample, this clone turned up a few times. The rearrangement links TRBV7-2 to TRBJ2-1; D may be TRBD1 (5 bases). V lost 5 bases to trimming and J lost 9 bases, with 17 bases between them. The CDR3 is made up of 14 amino acids. Germline CDR1 SGHTA, CDR2 FQGNSA. This chain's CDR3 is CASSLVLGAGEQFF. The CDR3 DNA sequence: TGTGCCAGCAGCCTTGTCCTAGGGGCTGGTGAGCAGTTCTTC.

This clone was counted between two and nine times. This rearrangement joins TRBV6-1 to TRBJ1-2; 7 positions agree with TRBD1. Germline CDR1 MNHNS, CDR2 SASEGT. The length of the CDR3 is 15 residues. The J segment lost 5 bases and the V segment lost 7 bases, leaving 13 bases of the junction unmatched. The CDR3 DNA reads as TGTGCCAGCATTGGGACAGCCCTTAACCTTTATGGCTACACCTTC. It translates to CASIGTALNLYGYTF.

The chain has TRBV5-1 and TRBJ1-5; D unresolved. The CDR3 has 14 residues. Per germline, CDR1 SGHRS and CDR2 YFSETQ. The germline V and J ends were trimmed by 0 bases and 1 base, with 5 bases remaining between them. The CDR3 DNA is TGCGCCAGCAGCTTGGGAGAGAGCAATCAGCCCCAGCATTTT. This gives the protein CASSLGESNQPQHF.

The table lists this clone with a few counts. V is TRBV25-1 and J is TRBJ2-1; a possible D gene is TRBD1 (6 bases). V was pared by 3 bases and J by 4 bases, with 16 bases between. Germline values: CDR1 MGHDK, CDR2 SYGVNS. The CDR3 length is 16 residues. The DNA for the CDR3 is TGTGCCAGCAGTGACCCAGGGGCGGATCCTTACAATGAGCAGTTCTTC. Translating it yields CASSDPGADPYNEQFF.

A few counts support this clone. J is TRBJ2-1 and V is TRBV7-6; maybe TRBD1 (5 bases). V lost 3 bases, J lost 6 bases, and 27 bases lay in between. The length of the CDR3 is 19 residues. Germline CDR1 reads SGHVS; CDR2 reads FNYEAQ. The CDR3 sequence is CASSLARTHQTATVNEQFF. In DNA form, the CDR3 reads TGTGCCAGCAGCTTGGCCCGGACCCACCAGACAGCCACGGTCAATGAGCAGTTCTTC. Drawing the rest from reference TRBV7-6 and TRBJ2-1, the complete variable domain is GAGVSQSPRYKVTKRGQDVALRCDPISGHVSLYWYRQALGQGPEFLTYFNYEAQQDKSGLPNDRFSAERPEGSISTLTIQRTEQRDSAMYRCASSLARTHQTATVNEQFFGPGTRLTVL.

This clone was picked up a small number of times. CDR3 sequence: CSVEEQHTIYF. CDR3 nucleotides: TGCAGCGTTGAAGAACAGCACACCATATATTTT. This rearrangement joins TRBV29-1 to TRBJ1-3; unclear D gene. V lost 0 bases and J lost 8, with 5 bases in between. The germline V gene encodes CDR1 SQVTM and CDR2 ANQGSEA. The CDR3 consists of 11 residues.

In regard to this clone: This sequence may be a read error, since a much larger clone differs from it by one base. This specimen includes other DNA sequences encoding the same CDR3. The chain joins TRBV11-2 to TRBJ2-5, with unresolved D. This CDR3 is built from 11 residues. The V and J ends lost 5 bases and 2 bases respectively, with 3 bases between them. CDR1 SGHAT and CDR2 FQNNGV come from the germline V gene. The CDR3 coding sequence is TGTGCCAGCAGCCTTCAAGAGACCCAGTACTTC. It is translated as CASSLQETQYF.

Here the CDR3 reads CASSGYRVGKTQYF. The CDR3 region has the DNA TGTGCCAGCAGCGGTTACAGGGTGGGAAAGACCCAGTACTTC. The chain recombines TRBV11-2 with TRBJ2-5; tentatively, D is TRBD1 (6 bases). CDR3 length: 14 amino acids. Germline CDR1 SGHAT, CDR2 FQNNGV. Trimming took 5 bases from V and 6 from J, leaving 16 bases between them.

The genes are TRBV7-9 and TRBJ2-1; 8 bases fit TRBD2. The germline V gene has CDR1 SEHNR and CDR2 FQNEAQ (reference sequence). V lost 7 bases and J lost 5; bases outside the gene matches: 7. The CDR3 consists of 14 residues. CDR3 region: CASKSSGNNNEQFF. The CDR3 DNA sequence: TGTGCCAGCAAGAGTAGCGGGAACAACAATGAGCAGTTCTTC.

This clone has only a few counts. The rearrangement uses TRBV9 and TRBJ2-4; the match to TRBD2 covers 7 bases. The trim removed 0 bases at V and 0 bases at J, leaving 3 bases unmatched. Germline V gives CDR1 SGDLS, CDR2 YYNGEE. The length of the CDR3 is 16 residues. Written as DNA, the CDR3 is TGTGCCAGCAGCGTAGGGGGAGGGCTAGCCAAAAACATTCAGTACTTC. It specifies CASSVGGGLAKNIQYF.

This chain joins TRBV4-1 and TRBJ2-1, with 9 bases identical to TRBD1. J was trimmed by 8 bases and V by 0 bases; bases with no gene match: 11. Germline V gene sequence: CDR1 MGHRA, CDR2 YSYEKL. The CDR3 runs to 17 residues. CDR3 amino acids: CASSQDPGQGLGDEQFF. CDR3 in DNA: TGCGCCAGCAGCCAAGATCCGGGACAGGGTCTCGGGGATGAGCAGTTCTTC.

This CDR3 reads CASSKARDRYYEQYF. For the CDR3, the DNA is TGTGCCAGCAGTAAGGCCCGGGACAGATACTACGAGCAGTACTTC. The rearrangement links TRBV6-6 to TRBJ2-7; 7 nucleotides agree with TRBD1. CDR1 MNHNY and CDR2 SVGAGI come from the germline V gene (reference sequence). Trimming took 5 bases from V and 3 from J; bases not matched to a gene: 10. This CDR3 comprises 15 residues.